This TCR beta chain was documented in a study of blood T cell repertoires in COVID-19. As for the study in general: Some COVID-19 samples were acute and others convalescent; all came from the United States, Italy and Spain.

Per the study methods: How many nucleated cells were present was estimated from reference gene primer amplification. This table comes from immunoSEQ multiplex PCR, and its TCRdb copy is limited to in-frame clones, with some not included. D and trimming come from the DNA, and the V and J calls and clone size come from that table. The sample consists of 250,000 to 300,000 clones, almost 90% of them appearing once. Per germline, CDR1 PRHDT and CDR2 FYEKMQ (reference sequence). The CDR3 covers 16 residues. Trimming pared 4 bases from V and 4 bases from J, leaving 17 bases between. Sequencing was performed on peripheral blood. The clonotype comes from a woman in her twenties or thirties with COVID-19, enrolled during active disease. This chain connects TRBV13 to TRBJ2-1, with a tentative D call TRBD2 (6 bases). This CDR3 is CASSSPRLGLYNEQFF. As DNA, the CDR3 is TGTGCCAGCAGCTCCCCCCGGCTGGGACTTTACAATGAGCAGTTCTTC.